Below are 25 T cell receptor beta chains sequenced from a single sample in a study of cytomegalovirus exposure and HLA in healthy donors. PCR employed 60 Vbeta and 13 Jbeta primers. TCRdb's table, derived via immunoSEQ multiplex PCR, lists solely in-frame clones and lacks some. Altogether a few hundred thousand clones are present, about 80% being singletons, with the ten largest covering about 7.3%. The sequenced sample was PBMCs. The receptors were gathered from a woman aged 55-70 years in good health and CMV-seropositive.

The chain carries TRBV5-1 and TRBJ2-7; 12 bases are shared with TRBD2. The CDR3 sequence is 14 residues long. Germline V gives CDR1 SGHRS, CDR2 YFSETQ. Trimming at V came to 4 bases and at J to 7 bases, leaving 6 bases not matched to a gene. The CDR3 DNA reads TGCGCCAGCAGCCGGGCTAGCGGGAGGGATGAGCAGTACTTC. Encoded protein: CASSRASGRDEQYF. Full variable domain (missing parts from reference TRBV5-1 and TRBJ2-7): KAGVTQTPRYLIKTRGQQVTLSCSPISGHRSVSWYQQTPGQGLQFLFEYFSETQRNKGNFPGRFSGRQFSNSRSEMNVSTLELGDSALYLCASSRASGRDEQYFGPGTRLTVT.

The chain links TRBV9 to TRBJ1-2, with D tentatively TRBD1 (6 bases). Germline V gene sequence: CDR1 SGDLS, CDR2 YYNGEE. The CDR3 consists of 15 residues. Between the trimmed V and J ends, which lost 0 bases and 5 bases, there was a span of 14 bases. Here the CDR3 reads CASSVETGLGYGYTF. CDR3 coding DNA: TGTGCCAGCAGCGTAGAAACAGGGCTCGGATATGGCTACACCTTC.

This clone appeared once. This sequence joins TRBV18 and TRBJ2-3; 14 bases fit TRBD2. The CDR3 is 16 residues long. CDR1 and CDR2 from the germline V gene are KGHSH and LQKENI. The J segment lost 8 bases and the V segment lost 3 bases, leaving 7 bases of the junction unmatched. The CDR3 is CASSPPGLAGEGTQYF. The CDR3 DNA follows: TGTGCCAGCTCACCCCCGGGACTAGCGGGAGAAGGTACGCAGTATTTT.

The genes are TRBV7-6 and TRBJ1-4; D ambiguous. Germline loops: CDR1 SGHVS, CDR2 FNYEAQ. The CDR3 is made up of 15 amino acids. Trimming stripped 1 base from V and 5 bases from J, with 11 bases between. CDR3 protein: CASSLVLGPNEKLFF. DNA for the CDR3: TGTGCCAGCAGCTTAGTCCTGGGCCCGAATGAAAAACTGTTTTTT.

This chain connects TRBV30 to TRBJ1-1; D call uncertain. Germline V gene lookup returns CDR1 GTSNPN and CDR2 SVGIG (reference sequence). The CDR3 is 14 amino acids. With 0 bases removed from V and 2 bases from J, the gap between germline ends came to 10 bases. CDR3: CAWSVSQINTEAFF. Here the CDR3 DNA reads TGTGCCTGGAGTGTGTCCCAGATAAACACTGAAGCTTTCTTT.

J is TRBJ2-7 and V is TRBV14; D perhaps matches TRBD1 (6 bases). The CDR3 runs to 15 residues. Germline loops: CDR1 SGHDN, CDR2 FVKESK. V lost 0 bases, J lost 4 bases, and 13 bases lay in between. The CDR3 bases are TGTGCCAGCAGCCAAGAGGGGCAGGGGCATTACGAGCAGTACTTC. Translating gives CASSQEGQGHYEQYF.

The chain joins TRBV28 to TRBJ1-2; weak D call: TRBD1 (5 bases). Germline V CDR1 and CDR2: MDHEN, SYDVKM. Trimming removed 8 bases from V and 3 bases from J, with 13 bases in between. The CDR3 is made up of 13 amino acids. In DNA, the CDR3 is TGTGCCAGCGCATCAGGGCCGTACTATGGCTACACCTTC. Amino acids: CASASGPYYGYTF.

This clone appeared once. Compared with germline, one end of the junction differs, possibly owing to a read error. The V and J genes are TRBV7-9 and TRBJ1-1; the match to TRBD1 covers 7 bases. From germline, CDR1 is SEHNR and CDR2 FQNEAQ (reference sequence). The CDR3 has 17 amino acids. The CDR3 protein is CSSSLLGGQRMNTEAFF. The DNA of the CDR3 is TGTTCCAGCAGCTTACTCGGGGGACAGCGAATGAACACTGAAGCTTTCTTT.

This clone was seen a few times. The rearrangement links TRBV7-7 to TRBJ2-2; D is uncertain. This CDR3 comprises 14 residues. Germline lookup yields CDR1 SSHAT and CDR2 FNYEAQ (reference sequence). Trimming took off 5 bases at V and 0 bases at J, with 7 bases between the two ends. The CDR3 is CASSPFANTGELFF. The CDR3 DNA reads TGTGCCAGCAGCCCTTTTGCGAACACCGGGGAGCTGTTTTTT. Drawing the rest from reference TRBV7-7 and TRBJ2-2, the complete variable domain is GAGVSQSPRYKVTKRGQDVTLRCDPISSHATLYWYQQALGQGPEFLTYFNYEAQPDKSGLPSDRFSAERPEGSISTLTIQRTEQRDSAMYRCASSPFANTGELFFGEGSRLTVL.

The chain recombines TRBV7-2 with TRBJ1-4; TRBD1 might be the D (6 bases). Per the germline V gene, CDR1 is SGHTA and CDR2 is FQGNSA. V lost 2 bases and J 8 bases, leaving 12 bases between the germline ends. This CDR3 contains 14 residues. The CDR3 loop reads CASSLNRAGEKLFF. In DNA, the CDR3 is TGTGCCAGCAGCTTAAACAGGGCTGGGGAAAAACTGTTTTTT.

The chain links TRBV28 to TRBJ2-2; 7 nucleotides line up with TRBD2. The CDR3 sequence is 15 residues long. Germline trimming cut 6 bases from V and 7 bases from J; bases unmatched to any gene: 11. Germline CDR1 and CDR2: MDHEN and SYDVKM. CDR3 in amino acids: CASSLGGLFHGELFF. The DNA of the CDR3 is TGTGCCAGCAGCTTGGGGGGACTATTTCACGGGGAGCTGTTTTTT. Variable domain in full (rest from reference TRBV28 and TRBJ2-2): DVKVTQSSRYLVKRTGEKVFLECVQDMDHENMFWYRQDPGLGLRLIYFSYDVKMKEKGDIPEGYSVSREKKERFSLILESASTNQTSMYLCASSLGGLFHGELFFGEGSRLTVL.

The gene calls are TRBV5-6 and TRBJ2-1; a weak D match, TRBD1 (7 bases). Trimming removed 1 base at V and 6 bases at J, with 14 bases between. The CDR3 runs 15 residues. The germline gives CDR1 SGHDT, CDR2 YYEEEE. In nucleotides, the CDR3 is TGTGCCAGCAGCTTGAGAGCAGGGGGGATCAATGAGCAGTTCTTC. Its translation: CASSLRAGGINEQFF.

Regarding this clone: Since the CDR3 does not end with the conserved phenylalanine or tryptophan, this likely comes from a read error. This chain connects TRBV19 to TRBJ1-1, with a tentative D call TRBD1 (6 bases). The CDR3 consists of 14 residues. V lost 6 bases and J 0 bases, leaving 11 bases between the germline ends. Germline assignment: CDR1 LNHDA and CDR2 SQIVND (reference sequence). The CDR3 DNA is TGTGCCAGTAGCCCGGACAGAATGAACACTGAAGCTTTCCTT. This gives the protein CASSPDRMNTEAFL.

This chain joins TRBV9 and TRBJ2-2; TRBD2 matches at 9 bases. V lost 0 bases and J lost 1; bases outside the gene matches: 4. Germline CDR1 and CDR2: SGDLS and YYNGEE. The CDR3 has 17 residues. DNA of the CDR3: TGTGCCAGCAGCGTAGGGGGTAGCGGGAGGAACACCGGGGAGCTGTTTTTT. Translated: CASSVGGSGRNTGELFF.

The V call is TRBV27, the J call TRBJ1-2; D possibly corresponds to TRBD1 (6 bases). This CDR3 spans 15 amino acids. Germline V CDR1 and CDR2: MNHEY, SMNVEV (reference sequence). CDR3 coding DNA: TGTGCTCGGCGGAACACAGGGCCGCCCCCGGATGGCTACACCTTC. Translating it yields CARRNTGPPPDGYTF.

The J gene is TRBJ2-1, the V gene TRBV4-1; 13 bases are a match to TRBD2. With 0 bases clipped from V and 7 bases from J, the junction kept 6 bases outside the gene matches. The V gene's germline CDR1 is MGHRA and CDR2 YSYEKL. This CDR3 spans 17 amino acids. CDR3: CASSQDLGLAGENEQFF. As DNA, the CDR3 is TGCGCCAGCAGCCAAGATCTCGGACTAGCGGGAGAAAATGAGCAGTTCTTC.

V gene TRBV21-1 combines with J gene TRBJ1-5; TRBD1 reflects the table's D call only, with no check against the DNA. TRBV21-1 is shown as a pseudogene. The CDR3 contains 16 residues. The CDR3 sequence is CASSKRWPISNQPQHF. The CDR3 DNA reads as TGTGCCAGCAGCAAAAGATGGCCGATTAGCAATCAGCCCCAGCATTTT.

This clone appeared a few times. Written as DNA, the CDR3 is TGTGCCACGCCCGGGACAGGGGGCTTCCCAACTAATGAAAAACTGTTTTTT. This sequence encodes CATPGTGGFPTNEKLFF. The chain couples TRBV19 to TRBJ1-4; the match to TRBD1 covers 12 bases. The CDR3 has 17 amino acids. Germline V lookup: CDR1 LNHDA, CDR2 SQIVND (reference sequence). The trim removed 10 bases at V and 0 bases at J, leaving 9 bases unmatched.

This clone was observed a handful of times. This chain connects TRBV4-1 to TRBJ2-7, with TRBD1 identical over 8 bases. CDR3 size: 15 residues. The V gene end was trimmed by 2 bases and the J gene end by 6 bases; junction bases not matched to a gene: 9. Germline V gene lookup returns CDR1 MGHRA and CDR2 YSYEKL. The CDR3 sequence is CASSQSGQGSSEQYF. The CDR3 DNA reads TGCGCCAGCAGCCAATCCGGACAGGGATCGAGCGAGCAGTACTTC.

In the case of this clone: The junction and the germline gene differ at one end; a read error may be behind it. J is TRBJ2-1 and V is TRBV19; 11 bases agree with TRBD2. This CDR3 comprises 13 residues. Germline lookup yields CDR1 LNHDA and CDR2 SQIVND (reference sequence). CDR3 loop: CASSTHQLAGEVF. CDR3 DNA: TGTGCCAGTAGTACGCACCAACTAGCGGGAGAGGTCTTC.

J is TRBJ1-2 and V is TRBV5-4; the match to TRBD1 covers 10 bases. CDR3 length: 14 amino acids. V shed 4 bases, J shed 8 bases, and the junction held 8 bases outside the gene matches. Germline V gives CDR1 SGHNT, CDR2 YYREEE (reference sequence). This CDR3 reads CASSGQGGLGGYTF. DNA for the CDR3: TGTGCCAGCAGCGGACAGGGGGGTCTAGGCGGCTACACCTTC.

V gene TRBV2 combines with J gene TRBJ2-5; 8 bases align to TRBD1. This CDR3 comprises 14 residues. Germline-derived CDR1 and CDR2 are SNHLY and FYNNEI. V lost 3 bases, J lost 5 bases, and 5 bases stayed unmatched. DNA for the CDR3: TGTGCCAGCAGTGAGCCCCACAGGGGGGAGACCCAGTACTTC. Translating it yields CASSEPHRGETQYF.

The rearrangement uses TRBV5-4 and TRBJ2-7; D may be TRBD1 (7 bases). CDR1 and CDR2 (germline): SGHNT, YYREEE (reference sequence). V was trimmed by 4 bases and J by 2 bases, leaving 16 bases between them. This CDR3 comprises 15 residues. The CDR3 nucleotides are TGTGCCAGCAGCCGAACAGGGGAGGTAACCTACGAGCAGTACTTC. Protein: CASSRTGEVTYEQYF. The entire variable domain, with the rest obtained from reference TRBV5-4 and TRBJ2-7, is as follows: ETGVTQSPTHLIKTRGQQVTLRCSSQSGHNTVSWYQQALGQGPQFIFQYYREEENGRGNFPPRFSGLQFPNYSSELNVNALELDDSALYLCASSRTGEVTYEQYFGPGTRLTVT.

On this clone itself: Other DNA sequences in this sample translate to the same CDR3. The chain recombines TRBV19 with TRBJ2-7; TRBD2 matches at 7 bases. CDR3 size: 14 residues. V shed 4 bases, J shed 4 bases, and the junction held 7 bases outside the gene matches. Germline V gene lookup returns CDR1 LNHDA and CDR2 SQIVND (reference sequence). CDR3 sequence (DNA): TGTGCCAGTAGTAGACTACCGGGAGGTTACGAGCAGTACTTC. Amino acid sequence: CASSRLPGGYEQYF.

This chain uses TRBV5-1 with TRBJ2-2; TRBD2 matches 13 bases. Losses at the gene ends were 2 bases for V and 6 bases for J; bases not matched to a gene: 7. CDR3 length: 17 residues. Germline V gives CDR1 SGHRS, CDR2 YFSETQ. The CDR3 DNA follows: TGCGCCAGCAGCTTTGACCTACTAGCGGGAGGGCCCGGGGAGCTGTTTTTT. It yields the protein CASSFDLLAGGPGELFF.